The 30 T cell receptor beta chains listed next were all sequenced from one sample in a study of read filtering for tumor transcriptome and immune sequencing. The library was built from about 400 ng RNA with molecular barcoded adaptors for alpha/delta and beta/gamma chains. TCRdb reprocessed the reads with MiXCR, giving one entry per CDR3 protein. The sample carries fewer than 100,000 distinct CDR3 sequences, about 12% recorded once. The specimen was a population of CD138-negative cells sorted from bone marrow. Receptors were obtained from a donor at least 40 years old with multiple myeloma.

The sample holds many counts of this clonotype. The rearrangement uses TRBV7-9 and TRBJ2-1; 13 bases fit TRBD2. Trimming at V came to 5 bases and at J to 9 bases, leaving 7 bases not matched to a gene. Looked up from germline, CDR1 is SEHNR and CDR2 is FQNEAQ (reference sequence). This CDR3 is built from 15 residues. The CDR3 region has the DNA TGTGCCAGCAGCGAAACTAGCGGGAGGGCCAGTGAGCAGTTCTTC. Protein sequence: CASSETSGRASEQFF.

This clonotype came up many times. This chain uses TRBV30 with TRBJ2-5, with TRBD2 identical over 9 bases. The CDR3 contains 14 residues. Germline V lookup: CDR1 GTSNPN, CDR2 SVGIG (reference sequence). The V segment lost 3 bases and the J segment 4 bases; nucleotides outside the gene matches: 6. The CDR3 nucleotides are TGTGCCTGGAGAAGCGCGGGAGGGCGAGAGACCCAGTACTTC. It specifies CAWRSAGGRETQYF.

This clonotype came up many times. The chain uses TRBV11-2 and TRBJ2-1; 8 bases fit TRBD1. After removal of 5 bases from V and 9 bases from J, the junction contained 12 bases not matched to a gene. From germline, CDR1 is SGHAT and CDR2 FQNNGV. The length of the CDR3 is 15 residues. The CDR3 sequence is CASSPDRVGGTEQFF. CDR3 coding DNA: TGTGCCAGCAGCCCGGACAGGGTAGGGGGAACTGAGCAGTTCTTC.

This clonotype has a count of ten or more. The rearrangement links TRBV4-2 to TRBJ1-2, with 10 positions matching TRBD1. V trimming: 0 bases; J trimming: 3 bases; junction bases outside the gene matches: 13. Germline V gene sequence: CDR1 LGHNA, CDR2 YNFKEQ. The CDR3 runs 19 residues. The CDR3 region is CASSQDMGQGFADYYGYTF. CDR3 DNA sequence: TGTGCCAGCAGCCAAGATATGGGACAGGGGTTCGCCGATTACTATGGCTACACCTTC.

This clonotype was counted at least ten times. The chain couples TRBV5-5 to TRBJ2-3, with 10 bases fitting TRBD2. There are 16 residues in the CDR3. The J segment lost 4 bases and the V segment lost 6 bases, leaving 11 bases of the junction unmatched. Per the germline V gene, CDR1 is SGHKS and CDR2 is YYEKEE (reference sequence). Written as DNA, the CDR3 is TGTGCCAGCACCAACCTGGCTAGCGGGAGTGCAGATACGCAGTATTTT. It specifies CASTNLASGSADTQYF.

In the case of this clonotype: A far larger clone is just one base off, so this is likely a read error. The V gene is TRBV7-4, the J gene TRBJ1-6, with a weak D call TRBD1 (6 bases). Looked up from germline, CDR1 is SGHVT and CDR2 is SQSDAQ. The V gene lost 7 bases and the J gene lost 0 bases, with 13 bases spanning the gap. The CDR3 sequence is 16 residues long. CDR3 sequence reads: CASTAQGSSYNSPLHF. DNA of the CDR3: TGTGCCAGCACGGCTCAGGGGTCCTCCTATAATTCACCCCTCCACTTT.

This clonotype was counted ten times or more. The V call is TRBV29-1, the J call TRBJ2-3, with D hard to call. Germline values: CDR1 SQVTM, CDR2 ANQGSEA. This CDR3 has 12 amino acids. V was trimmed by 4 bases and J by 4 bases, leaving 9 bases between them. The CDR3 nucleotides read TGCAGCGTTGTCGTGTCTGCAGATACGCAGTATTTT. Protein: CSVVVSADTQYF.

Many counts were recorded for this clonotype. This chain uses TRBV11-2 with TRBJ2-2; D unclear. With 0 bases removed from V and 4 bases from J, the gap between germline ends came to 12 bases. Germline CDR1 is SGHAT and CDR2 is FQNNGV. This CDR3 is 16 amino acids long. CDR3 residues: CASSLDLGSFTGELFF. The CDR3 coding sequence is TGTGCCAGCAGCTTAGATCTGGGCAGTTTCACCGGGGAGCTGTTTTTT.

This clonotype turned up a few times. The CDR3 loop is CSVHAVGGLAVQETQYF. The CDR3 bases are TGCAGCGTCCACGCGGTGGGGGGACTAGCGGTACAAGAGACCCAGTACTTC. The V call is TRBV29-1, the J call TRBJ2-5; 11 bases are shared with TRBD2. The CDR3 is 17 amino acids. The V gene end was trimmed by 6 bases and the J gene end by 2 bases; junction bases not matched to a gene: 14. Per germline, CDR1 SQVTM and CDR2 ANQGSEA. Full variable domain (rest looked up from reference TRBV29-1 and TRBJ2-5): SAVISQKPSRDICQRGTSLTIQCQVDSQVTMMFWYRQQPGQSLTLIATANQGSEATYESGFVIDKFPISRPNLTFSTLTVSNMSPEDSSIYLCSVHAVGGLAVQETQYFGPGTRLLVL.

This clonotype showed up many times. CDR3 DNA sequence: TGTGCCAGCAGCTTATTCGGTCAGGGTCAGACTGAAGCTTTCTTT. As protein: CASSLFGQGQTEAFF. The genes are TRBV7-3 and TRBJ1-1, with TRBD1 as a possible D gene (5 bases). The CDR3 runs 15 residues. Germline CDR1 is SGHTA and CDR2 is FQGTGA. Between the trimmed V and J ends, which lost 2 bases and 5 bases, there was a span of 15 bases.

The rearrangement uses TRBV11-2 and TRBJ2-3; D unclear. The CDR3 is 13 residues long. Germline V lookup: CDR1 SGHAT, CDR2 FQNNGV. V shed 5 bases and J shed 6 bases, with 12 bases lying between them. Here the CDR3 DNA reads TGTGCCAGCAGCGACCTCATTGGTGATACGCAGTATTTT. Its protein is CASSDLIGDTQYF.

In DNA form, the CDR3 reads TGCAGTGCCCGGAGGGCGGGAGGGGTAGTGTACGAGCAGTACTTC. The encoded protein is CSARRAGGVVYEQYF. The V gene is TRBV20-1, the J gene TRBJ2-7; 9 nucleotides line up with TRBD2. The length of the CDR3 is 15 residues. Germline values: CDR1 DFQATT, CDR2 SNEGSKA (reference sequence). Trimming removed 6 bases from V and 4 bases from J; junction bases left unmatched: 13.

The chain is built from TRBV6-2 or TRBV6-3 and TRBJ2-7; unclear D gene. CDR3 size: 14 residues. Trimming left V 2 bases short and J 0 bases short, with 8 bases between. Germline V lookup: CDR1 MNHEY, CDR2 SVGEGT. The CDR3 region is CASSYKGISYEQYF. The CDR3 bases are TGTGCCAGCAGTTACAAAGGGATCTCCTACGAGCAGTACTTC.

The chain is built from TRBV29-1 and TRBJ2-7; TRBD2 matches 9 bases. Germline CDR1 is SQVTM and CDR2 is ANQGSEA. V trimming: 7 bases; J trimming: 0 bases; junction bases outside the gene matches: 4. This CDR3 region has 13 residues. CDR3 bases: TGCAGCGGGTTTAGCGGGGGCTCCTACGAGCAGTACTTC. As protein: CSGFSGGSYEQYF.

The chain has TRBV3-1 and TRBJ2-2; D unclear. Germline CDR1 and CDR2: LGHDT and YNNKEL (reference sequence). Trimming shortened V by 3 bases and J by 4 bases, and 6 bases separated the two germline ends. The CDR3 loop spans 13 amino acids. The CDR3 protein is CASSQRSTGELFF. The CDR3 coding sequence is TGTGCCAGCAGCCAGCGTTCCACCGGGGAGCTGTTTTTT.

This rearrangement joins TRBV30 to TRBJ2-5; 11 bases fit TRBD1. The V gene's germline CDR1 is GTSNPN and CDR2 SVGIG (reference sequence). The junction had 2 bases not matched to a gene; V was cut back by 5 bases and J by 3 bases. The CDR3 consists of 13 residues. DNA for the CDR3: TGTGCCTGGGGGACAGGGGGGGAAGAGACCCAGTACTTC. Translation gives CAWGTGGEETQYF.

This clonotype was counted at least ten times. The chain joins TRBV27 to TRBJ1-1; unclear D gene. The V gene lost 1 base and the J gene lost 1 base, with 4 bases spanning the gap. CDR1 is MNHEY and CDR2 is SMNVEV in the germline V gene (reference sequence). The CDR3 runs 13 residues. The CDR3 bases are TGTGCCAGCAGTTTATGGCAGAACACTGAAGCTTTCTTT. This translates into CASSLWQNTEAFF.

This clonotype was picked up many times. V is TRBV10-3 and J is TRBJ2-3, with D possibly matching TRBD2 (6 bases). Per the germline V gene, CDR1 is ENHRY and CDR2 is SYGVKD. The germline V and J ends were trimmed by 4 bases and 5 bases, with 16 bases remaining between them. The length of the CDR3 is 15 residues. The chain's CDR3 is CAISGKGLIGDTQYF. CDR3 nucleotide sequence: TGTGCCATCAGTGGGAAGGGACTCATAGGAGATACGCAGTATTTT.

This clonotype was observed many times. The chain employs TRBV6-2 or TRBV6-3 and TRBJ2-7; D uncertain. The length of the CDR3 is 14 residues. Trimming removed 5 bases at V and 0 bases at J, with 11 bases between. CDR1 is MNHEY and CDR2 is SVGEGT in the germline V gene. The CDR3 loop reads CASSEAGYSYEQYF. CDR3 sequence (DNA): TGTGCCAGCAGTGAGGCAGGATACTCCTACGAGCAGTACTTC.

This clonotype occurred a few times. V is TRBV12-3 or TRBV12-4 and J is TRBJ2-3, with TRBD2 matching 9 bases. Germline trimming cut 7 bases from V and 0 bases from J; bases unmatched to any gene: 11. The CDR3 is 17 residues long. CDR3 amino acids: CASMGRLAVQSTDTQYF. Written as DNA, the CDR3 is TGTGCCAGCATGGGTCGACTAGCGGTACAGAGCACAGATACGCAGTATTTT.

With respect to this clonotype: Here the CDR3 omits its conserved ending phenylalanine or tryptophan, so a read error is the likely source. The rearrangement uses TRBV7-2 and TRBJ1-5, with D perhaps matching TRBD1 (5 bases). This CDR3 spans 13 amino acids. Germline V gene lookup returns CDR1 SGHTA and CDR2 FQGNSA. The ends were cut back, 5 bases at V and 5 bases at J, with 10 bases in the middle. The CDR3 sequence is CASSLQEYQPQHV. CDR3 bases: TGTGCCAGCAGCCTACAGGAATATCAGCCCCAGCATGTT.

This clonotype was detected ten times or more. This sequence joins TRBV6-1 and TRBJ1-2; maybe TRBD1 (5 bases). Germline-derived CDR1 and CDR2 are MNHNS and SASEGT. This CDR3 region has 15 residues. The V end was cut by 6 bases, the J end by 3 bases, with 17 bases between. The CDR3 spells CASRGSGQGHYGYTF. The CDR3 nucleotides read TGTGCCAGCAGAGGGAGTGGCCAGGGACACTATGGCTACACCTTC.

This clonotype was observed a few times. V usage is TRBV6-6 and J usage is TRBJ2-7; 8 positions match TRBD2. CDR3 size: 16 residues. Germline CDR1 is MNHNY and CDR2 is SVGAGI (reference sequence). Trimming cost V 2 bases and J 5 bases; bases outside gene matches: 11. In nucleotides, the CDR3 is TGTGCCAGCAGTTACCCCGGGGGGGGAGGTGGAAACGAGCAGTACTTC. Translation gives CASSYPGGGGGNEQYF.

In the case of this clonotype: A single base is all that separates this from a far larger clone, so a read error is likely. The chain carries TRBV6-1 and TRBJ2-7; TRBD1 matches at 7 bases. CDR1 and CDR2 from the germline V gene are MNHNS and SASEGT. The CDR3 extends over 14 amino acids. J lost 3 bases, V lost 10 bases, and 12 bases had no gene match. CDR3 DNA sequence: TGTGCCAACAGCCCTCAGACAGGGAGCTACGAGCAGTACTTC. Translating it yields CANSPQTGSYEQYF.

Note on this clonotype: A clone one base away is much larger, so this may be a read error. CDR3 amino acids: CASRAGRGTGELYF. The CDR3 DNA is TGCGCCAGCAGAGCCGGGAGGGGCACCGGGGAGCTGTATTTT. The V gene is TRBV5-1, the J gene TRBJ2-2; 8 bases align to TRBD2. This CDR3 has 14 amino acids. Germline V gene lookup returns CDR1 SGHRS and CDR2 YFSETQ.

The chain uses TRBV28 and TRBJ1-5; maybe TRBD1 (5 bases). The CDR3 extends over 13 amino acids. The ends were cut back, 8 bases at V and 3 bases at J, with 11 bases in the middle. The germline gives CDR1 MDHEN, CDR2 SYDVKM. The CDR3 DNA is TGTGCCAGCCACCGGGGCCTCAATCAGCCCCAGCATTTT. Residues: CASHRGLNQPQHF.

This clonotype was seen at least ten times. This chain links TRBV7-2 with TRBJ2-2, with TRBD1 matching 9 bases. The CDR3 runs 16 residues. The V and J ends lost 3 bases and 4 bases, in that order; junction bases with no gene match: 6. The germline V gene encodes CDR1 SGHTA and CDR2 FQGNSA. CDR3 coding DNA: TGTGCCAGCAGCTTTGCCGGGACAGGGCCCACCGGGGAGCTGTTTTTT. Its translation: CASSFAGTGPTGELFF.

This clonotype was observed many times. The J gene is TRBJ2-7, the V gene TRBV28; 9 bases are shared with TRBD1. This CDR3 is 16 amino acids long. The V and J ends lost 5 bases and 4 bases, in that order; junction bases with no gene match: 12. From germline, CDR1 is MDHEN and CDR2 SYDVKM. CDR3 protein: CASSSVGTGSSYEQYF. CDR3 bases: TGTGCCAGCAGTAGCGTGGGGACAGGGAGTTCATACGAGCAGTACTTC. Full variable domain (rest looked up from reference TRBV28 and TRBJ2-7): DVKVTQSSRYLVKRTGEKVFLECVQDMDHENMFWYRQDPGLGLRLIYFSYDVKMKEKGDIPEGYSVSREKKERFSLILESASTNQTSMYLCASSSVGTGSSYEQYFGPGTRLTVT.

This clonotype was detected a few times. J is TRBJ2-7 and V is TRBV25-1; D unresolved. From germline, CDR1 is MGHDK and CDR2 SYGVNS. The CDR3 has 12 amino acids. V gave up 3 bases and J gave up 0 bases, with 3 bases separating them. The CDR3 region is CASSDHSYEQYF. Here the CDR3 DNA reads TGTGCCAGCAGTGACCACTCCTACGAGCAGTACTTC.

This clonotype was counted at least ten times. V gene TRBV5-4 combines with J gene TRBJ2-1; 8 bases are shared with TRBD2. Germline loops: CDR1 SGHNT, CDR2 YYREEE (reference sequence). The CDR3 consists of 15 residues. With V trimmed by 4 bases and J by 7 bases, 10 bases remained unmatched. As DNA, the CDR3 is TGTGCCAGCAGCATACTAGCGGAGAGCGGTAATGAGCAGTTCTTC. Its translation: CASSILAESGNEQFF. The complete variable domain, with remaining parts taken from reference TRBV5-4 and TRBJ2-1, reads ETGVTQSPTHLIKTRGQQVTLRCSSQSGHNTVSWYQQALGQGPQFIFQYYREEENGRGNFPPRFSGLQFPNYSSELNVNALELDDSALYLCASSILAESGNEQFFGPGTRLTVL.